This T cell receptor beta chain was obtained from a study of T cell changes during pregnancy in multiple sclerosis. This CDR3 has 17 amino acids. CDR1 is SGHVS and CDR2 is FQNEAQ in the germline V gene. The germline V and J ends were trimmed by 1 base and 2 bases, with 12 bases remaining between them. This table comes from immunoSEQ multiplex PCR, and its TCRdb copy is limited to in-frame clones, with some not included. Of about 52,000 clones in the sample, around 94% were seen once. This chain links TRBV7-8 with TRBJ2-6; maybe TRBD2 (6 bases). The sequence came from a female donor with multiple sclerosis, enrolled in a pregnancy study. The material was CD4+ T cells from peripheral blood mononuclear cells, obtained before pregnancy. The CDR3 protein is CASSLENPGAGANVLTF. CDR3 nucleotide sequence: TGTGCCAGCAGCTTAGAGAATCCGGGAGCTGGGGCCAACGTCCTGACTTTC.